Listed here are 15 T cell receptor beta chains from one sample, sequenced in a study of blood T cells in healthy people across ages. The use of a sample-barcoded 5' primer and a J-beta primer mix characterized a second PCR of roughly 7 to 11 cycles. TCRdb reanalysed the 5' RACE reads using MiXCR and keeps one entry per CDR3 protein. Seen here are roughly 1,500,000 distinct CDR3 sequences, 30% to 40% observed once, and the top ten hold about 11%. Sequencing input: blood. All receptors come from a woman under 40 in good health.

This clonotype turned up a few times. The chain employs TRBV7-9 and TRBJ2-1; D is possibly TRBD1 or TRBD2 (5 bases each). Germline CDR1 reads SEHNR; CDR2 reads FQNEAQ (reference sequence). This CDR3 contains 16 residues. V lost 5 bases and J lost 10, with 24 bases in between. CDR3 DNA sequence: TGTGCCAGCAGCCCGAGAGGGGTAGCCTCTCTTGTGGAGCAGTTCTTC. Its translation is CASSPRGVASLVEQFF. The full variable domain, in which reference TRBV7-9 and TRBJ2-1 provide the parts outside the CDR3, is DTGVSQNPRHKITKRGQNVTFRCDPISEHNRLYWYRQTLGQGPEFLTYFQNEAQLEKSRLLSDRFSAERPKGSFSTLEIQRTEQGDSAMYLCASSPRGVASLVEQFFGPGTRLTVL.

The chain has TRBV5-1 and TRBJ1-2; 9 positions match TRBD1. This CDR3 has 13 amino acids. CDR1 and CDR2 from the germline V gene are SGHRS and YFSETQ. V shed 4 bases, J shed 11 bases, and the junction held 9 bases outside the gene matches. This CDR3 reads CASSRDRAERYTF. The CDR3 coding sequence is TGCGCCAGCAGCCGGGACAGGGCGGAGAGGTACACCTTC.

This clonotype was observed at least ten times. V gene TRBV4-2 combines with J gene TRBJ2-2; weak D call: TRBD2 (5 bases). V lost 1 base and J 6 bases, leaving 9 bases between the germline ends. Germline loops: CDR1 LGHNA, CDR2 YNFKEQ. The CDR3 consists of 14 residues. The CDR3: CASSQVGSAGELFF. CDR3 nucleotides: TGTGCCAGCAGCCAAGTTGGGAGCGCCGGGGAGCTGTTTTTT.

The rearrangement joins TRBV12-3 or TRBV12-4 to TRBJ2-2; 7 nucleotides line up with TRBD1. There are 15 residues in the CDR3. Trimming removed 5 bases from V and 4 bases from J; junction bases left unmatched: 7. CDR3 protein: CASSPGTVLTGELFF. The CDR3, as DNA: TGTGCCAGCAGTCCCGGGACAGTACTCACCGGGGAGCTGTTTTTT.

Regarding this clonotype: Compared with germline, one end of the junction differs, possibly owing to a read error. This chain connects TRBV29-1 to TRBJ2-2; D gene uncertain. This CDR3 has 13 amino acids. CDR1 is SQVTM and CDR2 is ANQGSEA in the germline V gene. The CDR3 nucleotides read TGCAGCGTTGCTCTTTCTGGGCTCGAGGAGCGGTTTTTT. Amino acids: CSVALSGLEERFF.

This clonotype appeared a few times. The junction does not match germline at one end; this may be a read error. The rearrangement links TRBV3-1 to TRBJ2-1, with a tentative D call TRBD2 (6 bases). The germline V gene has CDR1 LGHDT and CDR2 YNNKEL (reference sequence). The CDR3 is 15 amino acids. The CDR3 spells CASSQVGLKYNEQFF. The CDR3 nucleotides are TGTGCCAGTAGCCAAGTAGGACTAAAGTACAATGAGCAGTTCTTC.

This clonotype was seen a few times. The rearrangement joins TRBV27 to TRBJ2-7; either TRBD1 or TRBD2 may fit D (5 bases each). Germline CDR1 is MNHEY and CDR2 is SMNVEV (reference sequence). This CDR3 has 16 amino acids. Trimming left V 6 bases short and J 2 bases short, with 20 bases between. The CDR3 loop is CASSTSAGTATYEQYF. The CDR3 nucleotides are TGTGCCAGCAGCACCTCCGCCGGGACCGCCACCTACGAGCAGTACTTC.

This clonotype has a handful of counts. J is TRBJ1-4 and V is TRBV3-1; TRBD1 matches at 8 bases. Per the germline V gene, CDR1 is LGHDT and CDR2 is YNNKEL (reference sequence). V shed 4 bases, J shed 8 bases, and the junction held 6 bases outside the gene matches. The CDR3 runs to 14 residues. The CDR3 is CASSPGQAYEKLFF. The DNA of the CDR3 is TGTGCCAGCAGCCCGGGACAGGCGTACGAAAAACTGTTTTTT.

This clonotype was detected only once. The junction departs from the called germline gene at one end, perhaps through a read error. The chain has TRBV10-3 and TRBJ2-7, with D unresolved. From germline, CDR1 is ENHRY and CDR2 SYGVKD. The CDR3 sequence is 14 residues long. This chain's CDR3 is CAISDPSGNYVQYF. As DNA, the CDR3 is TGTGCCATCAGTGACCCCTCAGGCAATTACGTGCAGTACTTC.

This clonotype showed up just a few times. The chain employs TRBV12-3 or TRBV12-4 and TRBJ2-1; 10 bases line up with TRBD2. This CDR3 is built from 14 residues. Trimming at V came to 5 bases and at J to 8 bases, leaving 6 bases not matched to a gene. CDR3 protein: CASSLQRGGDEQFF. In DNA, the CDR3 is TGTGCCAGCAGTCTCCAGCGGGGGGGGGATGAGCAGTTCTTC.

The chain has TRBV20-1 and TRBJ2-1; the D is unclear. In germline, CDR1 is DFQATT, CDR2 SNEGSKA (reference sequence). V lost 6 bases, J lost 3 bases, and 24 bases lay in between. CDR3 length equals 17 residues. CDR3 DNA: TGCAGTGCCAAAGGCATGGCAGAAGAAAAAAACTACAATGAGCAGTTCTTC. Translated: CSAKGMAEEKNYNEQFF.

This clonotype was seen only a few times. The chain recombines TRBV20-1 with TRBJ2-1, with TRBD2 matching over 9 bases. Germline CDR1 is DFQATT and CDR2 is SNEGSKA (reference sequence). Trimming at V came to 0 bases and at J to 8 bases, leaving 11 bases not matched to a gene. This CDR3 comprises 16 residues. CDR3 coding DNA: TGCAGTGCTAGAGAGCTAGCGGGAAGCATACGGGATGAGCAGTTCTTC. Its protein is CSARELAGSIRDEQFF.

The sample holds a few counts of this clonotype. The chain is built from TRBV2 and TRBJ2-1, with 7 bases aligning to TRBD2. The J segment lost 5 bases and the V segment lost 2 bases, leaving 6 bases of the junction unmatched. Germline CDR1 and CDR2: SNHLY and FYNNEI. The CDR3 is 15 residues long. The CDR3 region has the DNA TGTGCCAGCAGTGAAATGAGCGGGGTTAACAATGAGCAGTTCTTC. Amino acids: CASSEMSGVNNEQFF.

As to this clonotype: One end of the junction varies from germline; a read error may be responsible. The CDR3 bases are TGCGCCGGCAGCCAAGGTCTGCAGGGGGCCTATGGCTACACCTTC. Translation: CAGSQGLQGAYGYTF. V is TRBV4-1 and J is TRBJ1-2; 8 nucleotides line up with TRBD1. Germline values: CDR1 MGHRA, CDR2 YSYEKL. This CDR3 has 15 residues.

The chain joins TRBV9 to TRBJ2-5, with TRBD2 matching over 15 bases. Losses at the gene ends were 6 bases for V and 0 bases for J; bases not matched to a gene: 12. The CDR3 runs to 19 residues. Germline V lookup: CDR1 SGDLS, CDR2 YYNGEE. In DNA form, the CDR3 reads TGTGCCAGCAACGAAGAAGGGACTAGCGGGAGGACTTACCAAGAGACCCAGTACTTC. This gives the protein CASNEEGTSGRTYQETQYF.